This is a list of T cell receptor beta chains from one sample in a study of cytomegalovirus exposure and HLA in healthy donors. Libraries were prepared by immunoSEQ multiplex PCR; TCRdb keeps only in-frame clonotypes and omits some of them. The sample holds tens of thousands of clones, about three quarters seen once. The sequenced material came from PBMCs. Receptor source: a man in his fifties in good health and CMV-seropositive. Each CDR3 is given without its conserved first and last residue.

v_gene: TRBV11-3
CDR3aa: ASSSLIMDTVYNEQF

v_gene: TRBV7-2
CDR3aa: ASSPTTVNTEAF

v_gene: TRBV19
CDR3aa: ASSTGQGFTDTQY

v_gene: TRBV28
CDR3aa: ASSSRTSRNTGELF

v_gene: TRBV5-1
CDR3aa: ASSFGTGLEAF

v_gene: TRBV7-6
CDR3aa: ASSIQGASTEAF

v_gene: TRBV7-2
CDR3aa: ASSLASGFAAETQY

v_gene: TRBV10-1
CDR3aa: ASSTGTGNTEAF

v_gene: TRBV2
CDR3aa: ASTAGGRTEQY

v_gene: TRBV27
CDR3aa: ASSLTGTGDYYGYT

v_gene: TRBV14
CDR3aa: ASSQGLERPQH